This entry lists 19 T cell receptor beta chains sequenced from one sample in a study of cytomegalovirus exposure and HLA in healthy donors. The PCR ran on 60 Vbeta and 13 Jbeta primers. This table comes from immunoSEQ multiplex PCR, and its TCRdb copy is limited to in-frame clones, with some not included. The sample lists approximately 85,000 clones; about 80% were seen once. The sample was PBMCs. All receptors derive from a man aged 25-40 years in good health and CMV-seronegative.

The chain couples TRBV11-1 to TRBJ1-2; 7 nucleotides agree with TRBD1. CDR1 and CDR2 from the germline V gene are SGHAT and FQDESV (reference sequence). Trimming cost V 5 bases and J 2 bases; bases outside gene matches: 2. The CDR3 is 13 residues long. The CDR3 protein is CASSRGQNYGYTF. The CDR3, as DNA: TGTGCCAGCAGCCGGGGACAGAACTATGGCTACACCTTC. The variable domain in full, completed from reference TRBV11-1 and TRBJ1-2, reads EAEVAQSPRYKITEKSQAVAFWCDPISGHATLYWYRQILGQGPELLVQFQDESVVDDSQLPKDRFSAERLKGVDSTLKIQPAELGDSAMYLCASSRGQNYGYTFGSGTRLTVV.

The chain has TRBV13 and TRBJ2-7; perhaps TRBD1 as D (6 bases). CDR1 is PRHDT, CDR2 FYEKMQ, per germline (reference sequence). CDR3 length: 15 residues. V lost 3 bases to trimming and J lost 0 bases, with 12 bases between them. The DNA of the CDR3 is TGTGCCAGCAGCTTGAGAGACAGGAGCTCCTACGAGCAGTACTTC. It translates to CASSLRDRSSYEQYF.

V is TRBV5-1 and J is TRBJ2-1, with D hard to call. V shed 1 base and J shed 6 bases, with 14 bases lying between them. Germline values: CDR1 SGHRS, CDR2 YFSETQ. The CDR3 contains 15 residues. The CDR3, as DNA: TGCGCCAGCAGCTTGAACGGAGCGAGACCCAATGAGCAGTTCTTC. Protein product: CASSLNGARPNEQFF.

This chain connects TRBV7-9 to TRBJ1-1; D is possibly TRBD1 (5 bases). This CDR3 spans 15 amino acids. The V end lost 2 bases, the J end lost 0 bases, and 10 bases lay between the germline ends. Germline assignment: CDR1 SEHNR and CDR2 FQNEAQ (reference sequence). The CDR3 protein is CASSLSGVMNTEAFF. CDR3 DNA sequence: TGTGCCAGCAGCTTATCGGGGGTAATGAACACTGAAGCTTTCTTT.

The chain carries TRBV5-1 and TRBJ1-1, with 8 bases that match TRBD1. This CDR3 has 17 residues. Germline CDR1 SGHRS, CDR2 YFSETQ. The J segment lost 1 base and the V segment lost 5 bases, leaving 13 bases of the junction unmatched. CDR3 sequence: CASRYTGTGFRNTEAFF. The DNA for the CDR3 is TGCGCCAGCAGATATACCGGGACAGGTTTTCGGAACACTGAAGCTTTCTTT.

The chain combines TRBV30 with TRBJ2-7; 11 nucleotides align to TRBD2. Germline CDR1 is GTSNPN and CDR2 is SVGIG (reference sequence). V lost 8 bases and J lost 1; bases outside the gene matches: 4. CDR3 length: 13 residues. Written as DNA, the CDR3 is TGTGCCCTAGCGGGAGGAGGTTCCTACGAGCAGTACTTC. This codes for CALAGGGSYEQYF.

This chain connects TRBV11-1 to TRBJ2-1, with 13 bases aligning to TRBD2. Germline V gene sequence: CDR1 SGHAT, CDR2 FQDESV (reference sequence). J lost 4 bases, V lost 2 bases, and 8 bases had no gene match. The CDR3 extends over 18 amino acids. The CDR3 region has the DNA TGTGCCAGCAGCTTACGAGGACTAGCGGGAGTGAATTACAATGAGCAGTTCTTC. Amino acid sequence: CASSLRGLAGVNYNEQFF.

The chain employs TRBV5-1 and TRBJ2-7, with TRBD1 matching 10 bases. The CDR3 loop spans 17 amino acids. Trimming took 2 bases from V and 4 from J; bases not matched to a gene: 12. Per the germline V gene, CDR1 is SGHRS and CDR2 is YFSETQ. CDR3 coding DNA: TGCGCCAGCAGCTTTGGGCTGGGGACAGGGGATTTTTACGAGCAGTACTTC. Translating it yields CASSFGLGTGDFYEQYF. The full variable domain, its missing parts supplied by reference TRBV5-1 and TRBJ2-7, is KAGVTQTPRYLIKTRGQQVTLSCSPISGHRSVSWYQQTPGQGLQFLFEYFSETQRNKGNFPGRFSGRQFSNSRSEMNVSTLELGDSALYLCASSFGLGTGDFYEQYFGPGTRLTVT.

This chain connects TRBV5-1 to TRBJ1-6; no definite D call. CDR3 length equals 15 residues. Trimming removed 4 bases at V and 6 bases at J, with 14 bases between. Looked up from germline, CDR1 is SGHRS and CDR2 is YFSETQ. The DNA of the CDR3 is TGCGCCAGCAGCCAGCTGGAGAAATCTAATTCACCCCTCCACTTT. It is translated as CASSQLEKSNSPLHF.

V usage is TRBV7-6 and J usage is TRBJ1-1, with D perhaps TRBD1 (6 bases). Germline CDR1 and CDR2: SGHVS and FNYEAQ. The CDR3 consists of 16 residues. Between the trimmed V and J ends, which lost 2 bases and 1 base, there was a span of 14 bases. This CDR3 is CASSLYLRGGNTEAFF. For the CDR3, the DNA is TGTGCCAGCAGCTTATATTTGAGAGGGGGGAACACTGAAGCTTTCTTT.

The rearrangement joins TRBV18 to TRBJ2-1; D is undetermined. The CDR3 is 13 residues long. The germline V gene has CDR1 KGHSH and CDR2 LQKENI. The ends were cut back, 3 bases at V and 10 bases at J, with 13 bases in the middle. CDR3 nucleotide sequence: TGTGCCAGCTCACCGAACCAGGTCCGCGAGCAGTTCTTC. It encodes CASSPNQVREQFF.

V usage is TRBV15 and J usage is TRBJ2-2, with 7 bases lining up with TRBD1. This CDR3 is 16 amino acids long. Trimming at V came to 5 bases and at J to 6 bases, leaving 12 bases not matched to a gene. Germline CDR1 LNHNV, CDR2 YYDKDF (reference sequence). This chain's CDR3 is CATSGMTGNPAGELFF. For the CDR3, the DNA is TGTGCCACCAGCGGAATGACAGGGAACCCCGCCGGGGAGCTGTTTTTT. The full variable domain, with the rest looked up from reference TRBV15 and TRBJ2-2, is DAMVIQNPRYQVTQFGKPVTLSCSQTLNHNVMYWYQQKSSQAPKLLFHYYDKDFNNEADTPDNFQSRRPNTSFCFLDIRSPGLGDTAMYLCATSGMTGNPAGELFFGEGSRLTVL.

The chain carries TRBV6-1 and TRBJ2-1; 7 bases align to TRBD1. The ends lost 6 bases at V and 8 bases at J; junction bases unmatched: 7. The CDR3 covers 13 residues. Germline CDR1 MNHNS, CDR2 SASEGT. Here the CDR3 reads CASRRQGLHEQFF. In nucleotides, the CDR3 is TGTGCCAGCAGGAGACAGGGTTTGCATGAGCAGTTCTTC.

The V and J genes are TRBV11-2 and TRBJ1-5; D uncertain. Trimming took off 5 bases at V and 1 base at J, with 12 bases between the two ends. Germline V gives CDR1 SGHAT, CDR2 FQNNGV. The CDR3 is made up of 15 amino acids. In nucleotides, the CDR3 is TGTGCCAGCAGCATCGGACGCGGGAGCAATCAGCCCCAGCATTTT. Its protein product is CASSIGRGSNQPQHF.

This rearrangement joins TRBV14 to TRBJ2-1, with D unresolved. Trimming removed 4 bases at V and 10 bases at J, with 14 bases between. CDR3 length: 13 residues. From germline, CDR1 is SGHDN and CDR2 FVKESK. The CDR3 nucleotides are TGTGCCAGCAGCCTCCTCTCCCACGGGGAGCAGTTCTTC. This codes for CASSLLSHGEQFF.

The chain combines TRBV14 with TRBJ2-3; the D gene is possibly TRBD1 (5 bases). Germline CDR1 is SGHDN and CDR2 is FVKESK. V was cut by 0 bases and J by 3 bases, with 13 bases left in between. This CDR3 has 16 amino acids. The DNA for the CDR3 is TGTGCCAGCAGCCAAGAACCAGGGTTGAGAACAGATACGCAGTATTTT. Amino acid sequence: CASSQEPGLRTDTQYF.

The V gene is TRBV28, the J gene TRBJ1-6; possibly TRBD1 for D (5 bases). The CDR3 runs to 15 residues. Germline V gene sequence: CDR1 MDHEN, CDR2 SYDVKM. V shed 2 bases and J shed 8 bases, with 13 bases lying between them. CDR3 sequence (DNA): TGTGCCAGCAGTTTAGCAGACAGTACCCATTCACCCCTCCACTTT. This codes for CASSLADSTHSPLHF. Based on the CDR3 plus reference TRBV28 and TRBJ1-6, the full variable domain is DVKVTQSSRYLVKRTGEKVFLECVQDMDHENMFWYRQDPGLGLRLIYFSYDVKMKEKGDIPEGYSVSREKKERFSLILESASTNQTSMYLCASSLADSTHSPLHFGNGTRLTVT.

The CDR3 DNA reads as TGCGCCAGCAGTGAGGGGACTAGCGGCTACGAGCAGTACTTC. Encoded protein: CASSEGTSGYEQYF. The V and J genes are TRBV10-1 and TRBJ2-7; TRBD2 agrees at 11 bases. Germline lookup yields CDR1 WNHNN and CDR2 SYGVQD (reference sequence). CDR3 size: 14 residues. With 2 bases clipped from V and 3 bases from J, the junction kept 0 bases outside the gene matches.

The chain combines TRBV6-1 with TRBJ1-5; 9 bases are shared with TRBD1. The CDR3 sequence is 17 residues long. Germline V gene lookup returns CDR1 MNHNS and CDR2 SASEGT. V was clipped by 3 bases and J by 3 bases; unmatched bases: 9. The CDR3 region has the DNA TGTGCCAGCAGTGAGGGGGCCGGGACAGGGTACAATCAGCCCCAGCATTTT. Encoded protein: CASSEGAGTGYNQPQHF.